These 26 T cell receptor beta chains came from one sample sequenced in a study of T cells of healthy individuals. TCRdb processed the 5' RACE reads anew with MiXCR; each CDR3 protein has one entry. The sample consists of 41,000 or so distinct CDR3 sequences, 4% to 5.5% of them appearing once. These receptors were collected from a human donor in good health.

This chain links TRBV7-9 with TRBJ1-5, with D unresolved. V lost 5 bases and J 1 base, leaving 12 bases between the germline ends. Per the germline V gene, CDR1 is SEHNR and CDR2 is FQNEAQ (reference sequence). The CDR3 runs 15 residues. The CDR3 region is CASSPGPGSNQPQHF. CDR3 nucleotide sequence: TGTGCCAGCAGCCCCGGACCGGGCAGCAATCAGCCCCAGCATTTT.

The chain uses TRBV5-6 and TRBJ2-1; 12 bases map to TRBD2. The trim removed 6 bases at V and 13 bases at J, leaving 17 bases unmatched. There are 16 residues in the CDR3. CDR1 is SGHDT, CDR2 YYEEEE, per germline. CDR3 sequence (DNA): TGTGCCAGCACCCCCCTGCTAGCGGGGGGGGAGAGCGGCCAGTTCTTC. Translation gives CASTPLLAGGESGQFF.

At least ten counts were recorded for this clonotype. This rearrangement joins TRBV5-1 to TRBJ1-1; 7 bases line up with TRBD1. Germline loops: CDR1 SGHRS, CDR2 YFSETQ. This CDR3 is 17 amino acids long. Unmatched junction bases numbered 8, after V lost 0 bases and J lost 0 bases. The CDR3 loop is CASSLALLGQLNTEAFF. As DNA, the CDR3 is TGCGCCAGCAGCTTGGCACTCCTGGGACAGTTGAACACTGAAGCTTTCTTT.

A note on this clonotype: A much larger clone differs by one base, so this may be a read error. The conserved phenylalanine or tryptophan is not found at the CDR3 terminus, so this likely reflects a read error. The chain carries TRBV3-1 and TRBJ1-6; 8 nucleotides align to TRBD1. After removal of 4 bases from V and 6 bases from J, the junction contained 5 bases not matched to a gene. CDR3 length: 15 residues. The germline gives CDR1 LGHDT, CDR2 YNNKEL (reference sequence). For the CDR3, the DNA is TGTGCCAGCAGCCCACCGGGACAGGTTAATTCACCCCTCCACTAT. Residues: CASSPPGQVNSPLHY.

This clonotype came up a few times. The CDR3 here is CAVKQGTMNTEAFF. CDR3 nucleotides: TGTGCAGTAAAACAGGGGACCATGAACACTGAAGCTTTCTTT. The rearrangement joins TRBV5-4 to TRBJ1-1; 7 bases agree with TRBD1. The CDR3 runs to 14 residues. CDR1 SGHNT and CDR2 YYREEE come from the germline V gene (reference sequence).

This clonotype was seen many times. The chain combines TRBV7-2 with TRBJ2-3; perhaps TRBD2 as D (6 bases). V was clipped by 10 bases and J by 1 base, with 18 bases between them. CDR3 length: 15 residues. Germline lookup yields CDR1 SGHTA and CDR2 FQGNSA. The CDR3 spells CAIPRGTGGTDTQYF. The CDR3 DNA reads TGTGCCATACCAAGGGGCACGGGAGGCACAGATACGCAGTATTTT.

The sample holds many counts of this clonotype. This chain joins TRBV6-2 or TRBV6-3 and TRBJ2-7, with D perhaps being TRBD1 or TRBD2 (5 bases each). The ends were cut back, 4 bases at V and 5 bases at J, with 15 bases in the middle. The CDR3 runs to 14 residues. The germline CDR1 and CDR2 sequences are MNHEY and SVGEGT. The chain's CDR3 is CASSSGRLAHEQYF. The CDR3 DNA sequence: TGTGCCAGCAGTTCAGGGCGGCTAGCCCACGAGCAGTACTTC.

The chain joins TRBV20-1 to TRBJ2-1; 11 bases are shared with TRBD2. The V gene end was trimmed by 0 bases and the J gene end by 1 base; junction bases not matched to a gene: 5. The CDR3 spans 17 residues. Germline CDR1 DFQATT, CDR2 SNEGSKA (reference sequence). CDR3 in amino acids: CSARDWLAGGSYNEQFF. The CDR3 DNA is TGCAGTGCTAGAGATTGGCTAGCGGGAGGATCCTACAATGAGCAGTTCTTC.

This clonotype was recorded at least ten times. V and J are TRBV29-1 and TRBJ2-5; 7 bases align to TRBD2. The CDR3 has 14 amino acids. V lost 2 bases, J lost 2 bases, and 5 bases stayed unmatched. Germline assignment: CDR1 SQVTM and CDR2 ANQGSEA. CDR3 in DNA: TGCAGCGTTGAACGGCGAGCGGGGCAAGAGACCCAGTACTTC. It codes for CSVERRAGQETQYF.

A single count supports this clonotype. A single base separates this from a much larger clone, so it may be a read error. The chain joins TRBV9 to TRBJ2-1; TRBD2 matches at 7 bases. Per germline, CDR1 SGDLS and CDR2 YYNGEE. The CDR3 is 14 residues long. CDR3 sequence (DNA): TGTACCAGCTCACGTGGGGGGGATTACAATGAGCAGTTCTTC. The encoded protein is CTSSRGGDYNEQFF. Based on the CDR3 plus reference TRBV9 and TRBJ2-1, the full variable domain is DSGVTQTPKHLITATGQRVTLRCSPRSGDLSVYWYQQSLDQGLQFLIQYYNGEERAKGNILERFSAQQFPDLHSELNLSSLELGDSALYFCTSSRGGDYNEQFFGPGTRLTVL.

This clonotype was counted between two and nine times. This chain connects TRBV20-1 to TRBJ2-1; a possible D gene is TRBD2 (5 bases). The CDR3 sequence is 14 residues long. CDR1 and CDR2 from the germline V gene are DFQATT and SNEGSKA (reference sequence). Trimming took off 3 bases at V and 3 bases at J, with 12 bases between the two ends. CDR3 amino acids: CSARYSDFYNEQFF. Here the CDR3 DNA reads TGCAGTGCTAGGTATAGCGACTTCTACAATGAGCAGTTCTTC.

This clonotype was counted between two and nine times. The CDR3 bases are TGTGCCAGCAGGAAAGATGGGGGGAACACTGAAGCTTTCTTT. Its translation is CASRKDGGNTEAFF. The chain is built from TRBV6-1 and TRBJ1-1; D might be TRBD1 (5 bases). The germline V gene encodes CDR1 MNHNS and CDR2 SASEGT. CDR3 length: 14 amino acids. V was pared by 6 bases and J by 1 base, with 12 bases between.

This clonotype was found a few times. The chain couples TRBV6-1 to TRBJ1-5; D gene uncertain. This CDR3 comprises 12 residues. Germline V gives CDR1 MNHNS, CDR2 SASEGT. The V end lost 4 bases, the J end lost 8 bases, and 9 bases lay between the germline ends. The CDR3 loop reads CASSGPGEPQHF. The DNA of the CDR3 is TGTGCCAGCAGTGGCCCCGGGGAGCCCCAGCATTTT.

This clonotype was seen many times. The J gene is TRBJ2-7, the V gene TRBV10-2, with 10 bases fitting TRBD1. V shed 10 bases and J 4 bases; nucleotides not matched to a gene: 7. The CDR3 sequence is 13 residues long. The germline V gene has CDR1 WSHSY and CDR2 SAAADI. CDR3 coding DNA: TGCGCCACGGGACAGGGGTTTCCGTACGAGCAGTACTTC. Protein: CATGQGFPYEQYF.

There are many counts of this clonotype. The gene calls are TRBV23-1 and TRBJ1-5, with D unresolved. TRBV23-1 counts as an open reading frame of uncertain function. The length of the CDR3 is 14 residues. Between the trimmed V and J ends, which lost 3 bases and 12 bases, there was a span of 18 bases. CDR3 residues: CASSHQLTLRLQHF. The CDR3 DNA reads TGCGCCAGCAGTCATCAACTTACTCTCAGGCTCCAGCATTTT.

This clonotype came up a few times. This chain connects TRBV7-6 to TRBJ2-5; 10 nucleotides line up with TRBD2. This CDR3 comprises 14 residues. Germline V gene sequence: CDR1 SGHVS, CDR2 FNYEAQ. Unmatched junction bases numbered 5, after V lost 5 bases and J lost 5 bases. The CDR3 reads CASSPSGGLETQYF. The CDR3 bases are TGTGCCAGCAGCCCTAGCGGGGGATTGGAGACCCAGTACTTC.

This clonotype showed up many times. The chain uses TRBV12-3 or TRBV12-4 and TRBJ2-7; D is uncertain. With 5 bases removed from V and 2 bases from J, the gap between germline ends came to 13 bases. This CDR3 is built from 14 residues. The CDR3 region has the DNA TGTGCCAGCAGTCATTCTAGTCCCGCCTACGAGCAGTACTTC. It specifies CASSHSSPAYEQYF.

This clonotype was observed many times. The CDR3 region has the DNA TGTGCCAGCAGTTTCGGCGGGATAACGACGGAGACCCAGTACTTC. It is translated as CASSFGGITTETQYF. This sequence joins TRBV28 and TRBJ2-5, with D tentatively TRBD2 (6 bases). V gave up 3 bases and J gave up 5 bases, with 16 bases separating them. Germline assignment: CDR1 MDHEN and CDR2 SYDVKM. CDR3 length equals 15 residues.

This clonotype has just a few counts. This chain connects TRBV27 to TRBJ2-7, with D possibly matching TRBD2 (5 bases). Germline CDR1 MNHEY, CDR2 SMNVEV (reference sequence). Trimming cost V 5 bases and J 3 bases, with 17 bases left between them. CDR3 length: 15 residues. The CDR3 is CASSIRGPIFYEQYF. In nucleotides, the CDR3 is TGTGCCAGCAGTATACGCGGGCCAATCTTCTACGAGCAGTACTTC.

In its sample, this clonotype was seen many times. The chain couples TRBV20-1 to TRBJ2-1, with 10 positions matching TRBD2. Germline V CDR1 and CDR2: DFQATT, SNEGSKA (reference sequence). The trim removed 6 bases at V and 6 bases at J, leaving 8 bases unmatched. The CDR3 has 14 residues. The CDR3 loop reads CSAPSGRAPNEQFF. DNA of the CDR3: TGCAGTGCCCCCAGCGGGAGGGCCCCCAATGAGCAGTTCTTC.

This clonotype was counted between two and nine times. The V gene is TRBV6-2 or TRBV6-3, the J gene TRBJ2-3, with D unclear. The CDR3 totals 16 residues. V lost 0 bases and J lost 3, with 13 bases in between. The germline gives CDR1 MNHEY, CDR2 SVGEGT. The CDR3 DNA reads as TGTGCCAGCAGTTACTCTCGGCGTCAGGATACAGATACGCAGTATTTT. It specifies CASSYSRRQDTDTQYF.

This clonotype has ten or more counts. This sequence joins TRBV18 and TRBJ2-7; TRBD1 matches 7 bases. There are 15 residues in the CDR3. From germline, CDR1 is KGHSH and CDR2 LQKENI. The junction had 8 bases not matched to a gene; V was cut back by 4 bases and J by 2 bases. The CDR3 DNA follows: TGTGCCAGCTCACTTAGACAGGGCCTTACCTACGAGCAGTACTTC. Translation: CASSLRQGLTYEQYF. The complete variable domain, with remaining parts taken from reference TRBV18 and TRBJ2-7, reads NAGVMQNPRHLVRRRGQEARLRCSPMKGHSHVYWYRQLPEEGLKFMVYLQKENIIDESGMPKERFSAEFPKEGPSILRIQQVVRGDSAAYFCASSLRQGLTYEQYFGPGTRLTVT.

This clonotype was recorded a few times. The chain has TRBV2 and TRBJ1-1; D ambiguous. V lost 4 bases and J lost 3, with 9 bases in between. The length of the CDR3 is 13 residues. Germline V gives CDR1 SNHLY, CDR2 FYNNEI. CDR3 in amino acids: CASSGIPDTEAFF. In DNA form, the CDR3 reads TGTGCCAGCAGTGGGATACCGGACACTGAAGCTTTCTTT.

In this sample, this clonotype turned up many times. This chain links TRBV12-3 or TRBV12-4 with TRBJ1-4; no reliable D call. CDR3 length equals 14 residues. Trimming took 0 bases from V and 8 from J, leaving 10 bases between them. CDR3 in DNA: TGTGCCAGCAGTTTAGCAGAAGAAGGGGAAAAACTGTTTTTT. This codes for CASSLAEEGEKLFF.

This clonotype was detected ten times or more. V gene TRBV20-1 combines with J gene TRBJ1-1, with D uncertain. Germline CDR1 DFQATT, CDR2 SNEGSKA (reference sequence). The CDR3 length is 14 residues. V was trimmed by 4 bases and J by 2 bases, leaving 14 bases between them. The DNA for the CDR3 is TGCAGTGCTATAATACGGCGGACCAACACTGAAGCTTTCTTT. Translating gives CSAIIRRTNTEAFF.

The genes are TRBV5-5 and TRBJ2-2; 7 bases align to TRBD1. Germline assignment: CDR1 SGHKS and CDR2 YYEKEE (reference sequence). The CDR3 sequence is 20 residues long. V shed 2 bases, J shed 0 bases, and the junction held 16 bases outside the gene matches. The CDR3, as DNA: TGTGCCAGCAGCTTCCGGTCCCGGGACAGACTCTTATCGAACACCGGGGAGCTGTTTTTT. Translating gives CASSFRSRDRLLSNTGELFF.